This TCR beta chain was recorded in a study of cytomegalovirus exposure and HLA in healthy donors. About the study: An earlier analysis found roughly 100 million unique TCR beta sequences from around 180 million T cells.

With 8 bases clipped from V and 7 bases from J, the junction kept 4 bases outside the gene matches. The CDR3 has 12 residues. CDR1 and CDR2 from the germline V gene are MGHDK and SYGVNS. On this clone: Its antigen is not known.

The PCR was carried out with 60 Vbeta primers and 13 Jbeta primers. Clones were sequenced by immunoSEQ multiplex PCR, and TCRdb holds only the in-frame ones, with some missing. Among roughly 190,000 clones listed, around 83% were seen once. Whole-study results and caveats: Earlier analysis yielded a pattern in which most TCR beta V segments were productive about 90% or about 30% of the time. The classifier was said to identify cytomegalovirus status with high specificity and sensitivity. Sequencing likely generated an artifact that appeared as a cluster of highly shared sequence variants.

The specimen was PBMCs. This receptor was obtained from a woman aged 18-30 years in good health and CMV-seronegative. The chain carries TRBV25-1 and TRBJ2-2; 7 nucleotides match TRBD1. CDR3 amino acids: CASSPGGGELFF. CDR3 nucleotide sequence: TGTGCCAGCTCACCAGGGGGCGGGGAGCTGTTTTTT.